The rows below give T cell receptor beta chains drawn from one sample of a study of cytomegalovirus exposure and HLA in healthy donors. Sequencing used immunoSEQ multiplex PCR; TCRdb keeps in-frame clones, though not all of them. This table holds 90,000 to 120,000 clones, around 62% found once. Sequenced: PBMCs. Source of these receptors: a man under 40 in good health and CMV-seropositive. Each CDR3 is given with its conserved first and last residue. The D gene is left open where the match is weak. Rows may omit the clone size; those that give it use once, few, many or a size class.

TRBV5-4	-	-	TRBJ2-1	CASSFDLGVYNEQFF	TGTGCCAGCAGCTTTGACCTAGGGGTTTACAATGAGCAGTTCTTC
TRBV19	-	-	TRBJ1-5	CASSMPTGQPQHF	TGTGCCAGTAGTATGCCCACCGGACAACCCCAGCATTTT
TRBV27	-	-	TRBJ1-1	CASSSVGRGVFF	TGTGCCAGCAGTTCCGTGGGGCGTGGGGTTTTCTTT
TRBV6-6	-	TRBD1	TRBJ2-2	CASRDGQGRGTGELFF	TGTGCCAGCAGGGACGGACAGGGGCGGGGGACCGGGGAGCTGTTTTTT
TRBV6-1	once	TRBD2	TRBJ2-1	CASRRLAGVEQFF	TGTGCCAGCAGGAGACTAGCGGGGGTCGAGCAGTTCTTC
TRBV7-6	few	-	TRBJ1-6	CASSPVGSGDSPLHF	TGTGCCAGCAGCCCAGTCGGGTCAGGGGATTCACCCCTCCACTTT
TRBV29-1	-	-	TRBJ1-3	CSVDPGAHGNTIYF	TGCAGCGTTGACCCAGGGGCTCACGGAAACACCATATATTTT
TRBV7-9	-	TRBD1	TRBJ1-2	CASSLALSGQGNGYTF	TGTGCCAGCAGCTTAGCCCTTTCCGGACAGGGAAATGGCTACACCTTC
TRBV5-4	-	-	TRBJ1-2	CASSQTTGGGWGGYTF	TGTGCCAGCAGCCAAACGACAGGCGGCGGATGGGGAGGCTACACCTTC
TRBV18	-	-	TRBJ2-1	CASSPVQEGQFF	TGTGCCAGCTCACCTGTCCAGGAAGGGCAGTTCTTC
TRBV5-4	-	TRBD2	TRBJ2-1	CASSLAGRDEQFF	TGTGCCAGCAGCTTGGCCGGGAGGGATGAGCAGTTCTTC
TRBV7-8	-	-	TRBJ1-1	CASSLGGGLLWGEAFF	TGTGCCAGCAGCTTAGGAGGGGGTCTTCTCTGGGGGGAAGCTTTCTTT
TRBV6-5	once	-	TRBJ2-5	CASSYGLSGETQYF	TGTGCCAGCAGTTACGGTCTCTCGGGAGAGACCCAGTACTTC
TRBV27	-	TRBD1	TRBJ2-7	CASSPGTGGYEQYF	TGTGCCAGCAGTCCCGGGACAGGGGGCTACGAGCAGTACTTC
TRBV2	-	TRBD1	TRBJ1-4	CASKQGINEKLFF	TGTGCCAGCAAACAGGGGATAAATGAAAAACTGTTTTTT
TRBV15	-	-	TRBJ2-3	CATSRALDTQYF	TGTGCCACCAGCAGAGCGTTAGATACGCAGTATTTT
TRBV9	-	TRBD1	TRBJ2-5	CASSVGGTEETQYF	TGTGCCAGCAGCGTAGGGGGGACAGAAGAGACCCAGTACTTC
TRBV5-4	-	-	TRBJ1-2	CASSPTGVLHPNYGYTF	TGTGCCAGCAGCCCTACGGGGGTTCTCCACCCGAACTATGGCTACACCTTC
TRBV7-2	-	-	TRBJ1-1	CASSLGGTLNTEAFF	TGTGCCAGCAGCTTAGGTGGCACCTTGAACACTGAAGCTTTCTTT
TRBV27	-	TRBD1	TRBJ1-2	CASSLTGGKSGYTF	TGTGCCAGCAGTTTGACAGGGGGGAAGTCGGGCTACACCTTC